This T cell receptor (beta chain) was found in a study of T cells in Graves' hyperthyroidism and ophthalmopathy. The CDR3 spans 15 residues. V lost 1 base and J lost 5, with 15 bases in between. Stable Graves' hyperthyroidism meant no ophthalmopathy progression within 18 months. Template material for amplifying TCR beta CDR3 regions consisted of RNA transcripts. TCR CDR3 regions were first amplified by RT-PCR with HTBI primers. Each CDR3 protein is one row after TCRdb ran MiXCR on the multiplex PCR reads. The data contain approximately 640,000 distinct CDR3 sequences, about 18% of them seen just once; the ten biggest clones take up about 14%.

The clonotype comes from a man aged 50 to 60 with Graves' hyperthyroidism. This chain uses TRBV12-3 or TRBV12-4 with TRBJ2-7; D uncertain. Sequenced sample: blood. The CDR3 DNA reads as TGTGCCAGCAGTTTAGTCTTGGGTAATGGCGACGAGCAGTACTTC. It specifies CASSLVLGNGDEQYF.